One sample yielded the 32 T cell receptor beta chains listed below, sequenced in a study of blood T cell repertoires in COVID-19. Libraries were prepared by immunoSEQ multiplex PCR; TCRdb keeps only in-frame clonotypes and omits some of them. The sample records some 320,000 clones, 85% being singletons. Sequencing was carried out using PBMCs or T cells enriched from blood (not recorded which). Receptor source: a woman under 40 who had been exposed to COVID-19.

The V call is TRBV7-8, the J call TRBJ1-1; D remains unclear. CDR3 size: 15 residues. CDR1 is SGHVS, CDR2 FQNEAQ, per germline. Trimming removed 5 bases at V and 0 bases at J, with 13 bases between. The CDR3 reads CASSPEEGLNTEAFF. The CDR3, as DNA: TGTGCCAGCAGCCCAGAAGAGGGTCTGAACACTGAAGCTTTCTTT.

This rearrangement joins TRBV7-9 to TRBJ2-5; 8 bases line up with TRBD1. The germline V gene has CDR1 SEHNR and CDR2 FQNEAQ (reference sequence). V lost 5 bases, J lost 4 bases, and 6 bases stayed unmatched. This CDR3 has 14 residues. The CDR3, as DNA: TGTGCCAGCAGCGCCATAGGACAGGGAGAGACCCAGTACTTC. Amino acid sequence: CASSAIGQGETQYF.

The V and J genes are TRBV18 and TRBJ1-5, with 11 nucleotides matching TRBD1. CDR3 length: 16 amino acids. Germline assignment: CDR1 KGHSH and CDR2 LQKENI. The junction had 8 bases not matched to a gene; V was cut back by 3 bases and J by 7 bases. CDR3 coding DNA: TGTGCCAGCTCACCCTCCGGGACAGGGGGTGACCAGCCCCAGCATTTT. It specifies CASSPSGTGGDQPQHF.

The chain joins TRBV28 to TRBJ2-1; perhaps TRBD1 as D (6 bases). Per the germline V gene, CDR1 is MDHEN and CDR2 is SYDVKM. The V gene lost 10 bases and the J gene lost 1 base, with 14 bases spanning the gap. The CDR3 covers 14 residues. The CDR3 DNA sequence: TGTGCCACCGACTTACAGGGTTCCTACAATGAGCAGTTCTTC. Its translation: CATDLQGSYNEQFF.

The chain carries TRBV19 and TRBJ1-5, with TRBD1 matching over 9 bases. The CDR3 loop spans 15 amino acids. The junction had 2 bases not matched to a gene; V was cut back by 3 bases and J by 2 bases. Germline CDR1 is LNHDA and CDR2 is SQIVND (reference sequence). The CDR3 sequence is CASSMGQGGNQPQHF. CDR3 sequence (DNA): TGTGCCAGTAGTATGGGACAGGGCGGCAATCAGCCCCAGCATTTT.

This rearrangement joins TRBV28 to TRBJ1-6; D is unclear. V was clipped by 2 bases and J by 0 bases, with 5 bases between them. Germline CDR1 reads MDHEN; CDR2 reads SYDVKM. This CDR3 spans 15 amino acids. The CDR3 bases are TGTGCCAGCAGTTTAGGCACCTCCTATAATTCACCCCTCCACTTT. Encoded protein: CASSLGTSYNSPLHF. Full variable domain (missing parts from reference TRBV28 and TRBJ1-6): DVKVTQSSRYLVKRTGEKVFLECVQDMDHENMFWYRQDPGLGLRLIYFSYDVKMKEKGDIPEGYSVSREKKERFSLILESASTNQTSMYLCASSLGTSYNSPLHFGNGTRLTVT.

The chain recombines TRBV9 with TRBJ2-3; 9 bases are a match to TRBD2. V trimming: 3 bases; J trimming: 2 bases; junction bases outside the gene matches: 16. Germline CDR1 and CDR2: SGDLS and YYNGEE. The CDR3 sequence is 19 residues long. CDR3 sequence (DNA): TGTGCCAGCAGCGAAAGTTCTGACGGGGGACTAGCTCCCACAGATACGCAGTATTTT. Residues: CASSESSDGGLAPTDTQYF.

The V call is TRBV6-5, the J call TRBJ1-2, with D tentatively TRBD1 (6 bases). V was shortened by 5 bases and J by 1 base, with 11 bases between the two germline ends. This CDR3 has 14 residues. Germline V lookup: CDR1 MNHEY, CDR2 SVGAGI. The CDR3: CASSRTGFNYGYTF. The CDR3, as DNA: TGTGCCAGCAGTCGCACAGGGTTTAACTATGGCTACACCTTC.

The chain couples TRBV2 to TRBJ1-2, with a weak D call TRBD1 (5 bases). Per the germline V gene, CDR1 is SNHLY and CDR2 is FYNNEI. The CDR3 length is 13 residues. The V and J ends lost 4 bases and 0 bases respectively, with 6 bases between them. The CDR3 DNA sequence: TGTGCCAGCAGTGTGACAGCTAACTATGGCTACACCTTC. Translated: CASSVTANYGYTF.

The chain combines TRBV21-1 with TRBJ1-6; TRBD1, the table's D call, lacks a check against the DNA. TRBV21-1 is recorded as a pseudogene. The CDR3 contains 15 residues. The CDR3 DNA reads as TGTGCCAGCAGCAACCTGTGGGCCTTCGGCAGGGCCCTCCACTTT. Protein product: CASSNLWAFGRALHF.

As to this clone: A much bigger clone sits one base away, suggesting this may be a read error. V is TRBV12-5 and J is TRBJ2-7, with D tentatively TRBD1 (8 bases). This CDR3 is built from 15 residues. Trimming took 4 bases from V and 0 from J, leaving 13 bases between them. In germline, CDR1 is LGHNT, CDR2 FRNRAP. The DNA of the CDR3 is TGTGCTAGTGGTTCACAGGGGGGGGGCTCCTACGAGCAGTACTTC. This sequence encodes CASGSQGGGSYEQYF.

This chain uses TRBV5-8 with TRBJ1-2; D call uncertain. The germline V gene encodes CDR1 SGHTS and CDR2 YDEGEE. This CDR3 has 12 amino acids. Between the trimmed V and J ends, which lost 2 bases and 4 bases, there was a span of 6 bases. CDR3 amino acids: CASSFESYGYTF. The DNA for the CDR3 is TGTGCCAGCAGCTTTGAGAGCTATGGCTACACCTTC.

CDR3 region: CASSLRGELAGFLAKNIQYF. CDR3 DNA sequence: TGTGCCAGCAGCCTCAGGGGGGAACTAGCGGGGTTTTTGGCCAAAAACATTCAGTACTTC. The gene calls are TRBV9 and TRBJ2-4; 10 positions match TRBD2. The CDR3 is 20 residues long. Germline trimming cut 4 bases from V and 1 base from J; bases unmatched to any gene: 17. Germline CDR1 reads SGDLS; CDR2 reads YYNGEE.

The V call is TRBV4-1, the J call TRBJ2-7, with 8 nucleotides matching TRBD2. Germline CDR1 reads MGHRA; CDR2 reads YSYEKL. J was trimmed by 2 bases and V by 4 bases; bases with no gene match: 4. The CDR3 is 14 residues long. The CDR3 DNA reads as TGCGCCAGCAGCCCTTTTAGCGGGACCTACGAGCAGTACTTC. Its protein is CASSPFSGTYEQYF.

V gene TRBV21-1 combines with J gene TRBJ2-2; no check of the table's D call, TRBD2, against the DNA was made. TRBV21-1 is a pseudogene. The CDR3 loop spans 18 amino acids. This CDR3 reads CASSTRTSGSACTGELFF. Here the CDR3 DNA reads TGTGCCAGCAGCACCCGGACTAGCGGGAGCGCTTGCACCGGGGAGCTGTTTTTT.

The chain combines TRBV7-6 with TRBJ1-2; no reliable D call. Germline V lookup: CDR1 SGHVS, CDR2 FNYEAQ. Trimming cost V 5 bases and J 7 bases, with 14 bases left between them. This CDR3 region has 13 residues. DNA of the CDR3: TGTGCCAGCAGCCCCCCGGGGTTGAGTGGCTACACCTTC. Protein: CASSPPGLSGYTF.

By proportion, this clone is medium-sized. This sequence joins TRBV19 and TRBJ1-6; TRBD1 matches 11 bases. Unmatched junction bases numbered 4, after V lost 6 bases and J lost 9 bases. The CDR3 has 14 residues. CDR1 is LNHDA and CDR2 is SQIVND in the germline V gene (reference sequence). CDR3 sequence reads: CASRSGTGGSPLHF. The CDR3, as DNA: TGTGCCAGTAGATCCGGGACAGGGGGTTCACCCCTCCACTTT.

The genes are TRBV2 and TRBJ1-5; a weak D match, TRBD1 (5 bases). The CDR3 contains 13 residues. The ends were cut back, 4 bases at V and 5 bases at J, with 9 bases in the middle. Germline V gene data show CDR1 as SNHLY and CDR2 as FYNNEI. The CDR3 spells CASSAEGDQPQHF. The CDR3 coding sequence is TGTGCCAGCAGTGCGGAAGGGGATCAGCCCCAGCATTTT.

The chain recombines TRBV28 with TRBJ2-2, with TRBD1 identical over 7 bases. The germline V gene encodes CDR1 MDHEN and CDR2 SYDVKM. Trimming cost V 8 bases and J 6 bases; bases outside gene matches: 6. The CDR3 spans 13 residues. The CDR3 coding sequence is TGTGCCAGCGTACGAACAGGGGCCGGGGAGCTGTTTTTT. This gives the protein CASVRTGAGELFF. Drawing the rest from reference TRBV28 and TRBJ2-2, the complete variable domain is DVKVTQSSRYLVKRTGEKVFLECVQDMDHENMFWYRQDPGLGLRLIYFSYDVKMKEKGDIPEGYSVSREKKERFSLILESASTNQTSMYLCASVRTGAGELFFGEGSRLTVL.

The V gene is TRBV18, the J gene TRBJ1-3; D not certain. The CDR3 is 15 residues long. V lost 3 bases, J lost 0 bases, and 9 bases lay in between. CDR1 is KGHSH and CDR2 is LQKENI in the germline V gene. The CDR3 region is CASSPTRSSGNTIYF. The CDR3 bases are TGTGCCAGCTCACCTACCCGGAGCTCTGGAAACACCATATATTTT.

This chain links TRBV5-4 with TRBJ2-3; D gene uncertain. Trimming stripped 0 bases from V and 0 bases from J, with 14 bases between. Germline V gene data show CDR1 as SGHNT and CDR2 as YYREEE (reference sequence). The CDR3 runs to 17 residues. This CDR3 reads CASSLGYPRNSTDTQYF. DNA for the CDR3: TGTGCCAGCAGCTTGGGCTACCCGAGGAATAGCACAGATACGCAGTATTTT. The entire variable domain, with the rest obtained from reference TRBV5-4 and TRBJ2-3, is as follows: ETGVTQSPTHLIKTRGQQVTLRCSSQSGHNTVSWYQQALGQGPQFIFQYYREEENGRGNFPPRFSGLQFPNYSSELNVNALELDDSALYLCASSLGYPRNSTDTQYFGPGTRLTVL.

The rearrangement joins TRBV5-4 to TRBJ2-5; D is perhaps TRBD2 (6 bases). Between the trimmed V and J ends, which lost 0 bases and 5 bases, there was a span of 14 bases. The CDR3 consists of 15 residues. Germline CDR1 SGHNT, CDR2 YYREEE (reference sequence). This CDR3 reads CASSLEGTLGETQYF. CDR3 nucleotide sequence: TGTGCCAGCAGCTTGGAGGGGACTCTCGGGGAGACCCAGTACTTC.

J is TRBJ1-3 and V is TRBV6-5; 8 nucleotides match TRBD1. J lost 4 bases, V lost 0 bases, and 2 bases had no gene match. Germline-derived CDR1 and CDR2 are MNHEY and SVGAGI. The length of the CDR3 is 15 residues. This CDR3 reads CASSYSRTGGNTIYF. Written as DNA, the CDR3 is TGTGCCAGCAGTTACTCAAGGACAGGGGGAAACACCATATATTTT.

Comments on this clone: A junction end diverges from the germline sequence, so it may reflect a read error. This rearrangement joins TRBV7-3 to TRBJ2-3, with D possibly matching TRBD2 (6 bases). Per the germline V gene, CDR1 is SGHTA and CDR2 is FQGTGA. This CDR3 contains 17 residues. The chain's CDR3 is CASSLTFGGAVTHTQYF. The CDR3 nucleotides are TGTGCCAGCAGCTTAACGTTCGGGGGTGCAGTCACACATACGCAGTATTTT.

The J gene is TRBJ1-4, the V gene TRBV5-1, with D maybe TRBD1 (5 bases). V was shortened by 0 bases and J by 3 bases, with 9 bases between the two germline ends. The CDR3 totals 15 residues. Germline V gene data show CDR1 as SGHRS and CDR2 as YFSETQ. CDR3 sequence (DNA): TGCGCCAGCAGCTTGGTGGGGGGATCTAATGAAAAACTGTTTTTT. Its protein is CASSLVGGSNEKLFF.

This chain connects TRBV7-9 to TRBJ1-1, with 7 nucleotides matching TRBD1. The CDR3 sequence is 16 residues long. CDR1 is SEHNR, CDR2 FQNEAQ, per germline (reference sequence). V lost 5 bases to trimming and J lost 3 bases; unmatched junction nucleotides: 12. The CDR3 reads CASSQGVTRDDTEAFF. For the CDR3, the DNA is TGTGCCAGCAGCCAGGGGGTAACCCGGGACGACACTGAAGCTTTCTTT.

This clone was counted a single time. The rearrangement links TRBV27 to TRBJ2-3; D not resolved. The CDR3 length is 13 residues. Germline CDR1 and CDR2: MNHEY and SMNVEV (reference sequence). V was cut by 3 bases and J by 2 bases, with 6 bases left in between. The CDR3 nucleotides read TGTGCCAGCAGTTTGTTAATCACAGATACGCAGTATTTT. Translation gives CASSLLITDTQYF.

Comment on this clone: This same CDR3 is encoded by further DNA sequences in the sample. The chain carries TRBV7-2 and TRBJ2-7, with D possibly TRBD1 on 5 matching bases. The CDR3 is made up of 12 amino acids. Germline V CDR1 and CDR2: SGHTA, FQGNSA. V lost 5 bases and J lost 3, with 8 bases in between. CDR3 sequence (DNA): TGTGCCAGCAGCCCAGGGTTCTACGAGCAGTACTTC. Its protein product is CASSPGFYEQYF.

There are a few counts of this clone. This chain joins TRBV27 and TRBJ2-1; 8 nucleotides agree with TRBD1. After removal of 0 bases from V and 3 bases from J, the junction contained 4 bases not matched to a gene. The CDR3 consists of 16 residues. The germline V gene encodes CDR1 MNHEY and CDR2 SMNVEV (reference sequence). CDR3 coding DNA: TGTGCCAGCAGTTTATCCCCAGGGGGCAACTACAATGAGCAGTTCTTC. Translation: CASSLSPGGNYNEQFF.

This clone was detected a few times. The CDR3 protein is CASNLQGIDSPLHF. CDR3 coding DNA: TGTGCCAGCAACCTCCAGGGGATCGATTCACCCCTCCACTTT. The rearrangement links TRBV6-5 to TRBJ1-6; possible D gene TRBD1, 6 bases. Germline V gives CDR1 MNHEY, CDR2 SVGAGI. Trimming removed 7 bases from V and 8 bases from J, with 15 bases in between. The CDR3 is made up of 14 amino acids.

In regard to this clone: Sequence at one end of the junction differs from germline and may be a read error. The rearrangement links TRBV6-1 to TRBJ1-4; the D is unclear. The CDR3 covers 14 residues. Germline V gene lookup returns CDR1 MNHNS and CDR2 SASEGT. This CDR3 reads CARSETSTNEKLFF. Here the CDR3 DNA reads TGTGCCAGAAGTGAGACATCAACTAATGAAAAACTGTTTTTT.

This chain joins TRBV5-1 and TRBJ1-2; D uncertain. V was clipped by 2 bases and J by 7 bases, with 9 bases between them. Germline assignment: CDR1 SGHRS and CDR2 YFSETQ. This CDR3 spans 12 amino acids. The CDR3 protein is CASSFGSGGYTF. The CDR3 DNA is TGCGCCAGCAGCTTTGGGTCGGGTGGCTACACCTTC.